This T cell receptor beta chain emerged from a study of cytomegalovirus exposure and HLA in healthy donors. Some clones are missing from TCRdb's copy, which holds only in-frame ones; the method was immunoSEQ multiplex PCR. The sample lists 140,000 or so clones, approximately 86% occurring once. With 3 bases removed from V and 0 bases from J, the gap between germline ends came to 11 bases. The germline CDR1 and CDR2 sequences are MGHDK and SYGVNS. The CDR3 is 15 residues long. Specimen: PBMCs. The TCR comes from a man younger than 30 in good health and CMV-seropositive. The chain couples TRBV25-1 to TRBJ1-2; D might be TRBD1 (6 bases). The CDR3 nucleotides are TGTGCCAGCAGTGACCCCAGGGGACCTAACTATGGCTACACCTTC. Translated, it gives CASSDPRGPNYGYTF.